The entry below describes one TCR beta chain. Its cognate antigen has yet to be identified. Base qualities are missing; no much larger clone stands one base away. The data are from a study of blood T cell repertoires in COVID-19 (dated by TCRdb to about 2020). About the study as a whole: Samples covering the acute and convalescent phases of COVID-19 were provided by collaborators in the United States, Italy and Spain. Subjects who had been exposed to COVID-19, were actively infected with it, or had recovered from it provided the deeply sampled blood TCRbeta repertoires that made up the dataset. A freely available public database, intended as a resource for researchers studying the immune response to SARS-CoV-2, is where the repertoires were released. Samples were obtained from the ongoing ImmuneRACE study (first 160 participants) and from 950 to 1,500 subjects provided by 6 global collaborators. The prospective study material was composed of cDNA or gDNA derived from T cells, B-cell-depleted T cells, or PBMCs. Where HLA class I and class II types were available, the types were taken from metadata supplied by the sample provider, not from assay-based typing. A de-identified subject ID, COVID-19 status, age in years and sex were almost always included in the sample metadata. What the research found in general, with its limitations: The quantity of clinical and demographic metadata differed by source and by participant and was supplied without curation.

The collaborating institutions used their own protocols to collect whole blood in K2EDTA tubes. For TCRbeta analysis, collaborators shipped samples as frozen whole blood, isolated PBMCs, or DNA extracted from either of those sample types. TCRbeta CDR3 regions were amplified from genomic DNA by means of the immunoSEQ Assay, a bias-controlled multiplex PCR. The source study handled its data this way. The number of nucleated cells in each sample was estimated by amplification of reference gene primers within the assay. Sequence reads were collapsed and filtered to measure the absolute abundance of every unique TCRbeta CDR3 rearrangement. For each sample, productive Simpson clonality was calculated as the square root of Simpson's diversity index across productive rearrangements. Imported from immuneACCESS, the table was reduced by TCRdb to in-frame sequences with V and J called. These copies leave out some clones; in studies compared against another copy, an unresolved V gene accounts for under half, and the cause of the remainder is not known. V and J calls and clone size are those listed in that table; D and trimming were worked out from the DNA. Present in this sample are 150,000 or so clones, 84% of which were seen just once. The ten biggest clones cover almost 10% of the sample.

The germline V gene (reference sequence) gives CDR1 as SGHNT and CDR2 as YYREEE. Taken from cysteine to phenylalanine, the CDR3 has 15 residues. Of the read, only the CDR3 DNA is kept; its 45 bases are in frame from base 1. At the junction V is shortened by 5 bases and J by 7 bases, with 16 bases in between. The sample was peripheral blood. The sequence was obtained from a woman between 50 and 59 years old with acute or convalescent COVID-19. The sequence is built from TRBV5-4 and TRBJ1-6, and possibly TRBD1, on 6 matching bases. The nucleotide sequence is given as TGTGCCAGCAGTCAGGGGCCGCAGGCGAATTCACCCCTCCACTTT. Its protein reads: CASSQGPQANSPLHF.